The 9 T cell receptor beta chains listed next were all sequenced from one sample in a study of T-cell memory formation after mild COVID-19. TCRdb passed the 5' RACE reads through MiXCR, listing each CDR3 protein once. The repertoire holds around 250,000 distinct CDR3 sequences, 15% seen once, with 2.1% in the top ten. Sequencing used PBMCs or a T cell subset sorted from them (not recorded which). These receptors all stem from an adult woman who had mild COVID-19 (a few samples of this study predate the infection). Cell type and time point are not known.

This sequence joins TRBV14 and TRBJ2-1, with 9 bases fitting TRBD2. This CDR3 contains 15 residues. Germline lookup yields CDR1 SGHDN and CDR2 FVKESK. The junction had 10 bases not matched to a gene; V was cut back by 4 bases and J by 9 bases. CDR3 protein: CASSPSGRYNSEQFF. CDR3 DNA: TGTGCCAGCAGCCCGAGCGGGAGGTACAACAGTGAGCAGTTCTTC.

The V gene is TRBV6-1, the J gene TRBJ2-7; maybe TRBD2 (5 bases). The germline V gene encodes CDR1 MNHNS and CDR2 SASEGT. V lost 7 bases to trimming and J lost 5 bases, with 15 bases between them. CDR3 length equals 13 residues. This CDR3 is CASIVPAGDEQYF. The CDR3, as DNA: TGTGCCAGCATCGTACCAGCCGGGGACGAGCAGTACTTC.

There are a few counts of this clonotype. The gene calls are TRBV27 and TRBJ2-7, with a weak D call TRBD2 (6 bases). Per germline, CDR1 MNHEY and CDR2 SMNVEV (reference sequence). This CDR3 has 13 amino acids. With 6 bases removed from V and 6 bases from J, the gap between germline ends came to 15 bases. The CDR3 DNA reads as TGTGCCAGCAGGGCCAGGTGGAGGGGCGAGCAGTACTTC. Translation gives CASRARWRGEQYF.

This rearrangement joins TRBV12-3 or TRBV12-4 to TRBJ2-1, with D unresolved. V lost 5 bases and J 3 bases, leaving 17 bases between the germline ends. The length of the CDR3 is 16 residues. The CDR3 region has the DNA TGTGCCAGCAGTCCGCCGCTAGAGAAGAGCTACAATGAGCAGTTCTTC. This translates into CASSPPLEKSYNEQFF.

CDR3 sequence: CASRETGPTYEQYF. CDR3 nucleotide sequence: TGTGCCAGCAGGGAGACGGGACCAACATACGAGCAGTACTTC. The gene calls are TRBV25-1 and TRBJ2-7; D tentatively fits TRBD1 or TRBD2 (5 bases each). This CDR3 spans 14 amino acids. V gave up 6 bases and J gave up 4 bases, with 16 bases separating them. Germline CDR1 is MGHDK and CDR2 is SYGVNS.

This clonotype was recorded a few times. Here the CDR3 reads CSASPRDIYNEQFF. CDR3 nucleotide sequence: TGCAGTGCTAGTCCCCGGGACATTTACAATGAGCAGTTCTTC. J is TRBJ2-1 and V is TRBV20-1, with a tentative D call TRBD1 (6 bases). Germline V gene sequence: CDR1 DFQATT, CDR2 SNEGSKA (reference sequence). The CDR3 covers 14 residues. V lost 3 bases and J 4 bases, leaving 13 bases between the germline ends.

This clonotype was counted between two and nine times. The chain recombines TRBV5-1 with TRBJ1-4; no definite D call. V was trimmed by 1 base and J by 4 bases, leaving 11 bases between them. Germline V lookup: CDR1 SGHRS, CDR2 YFSETQ. The CDR3 totals 15 residues. In nucleotides, the CDR3 is TGCGCCAGCAGCTTGAGTAAATCGGTTAATGAAAAACTGTTTTTT. The encoded protein is CASSLSKSVNEKLFF.

In this sample, this clonotype turned up a few times. The chain has TRBV30 and TRBJ1-5, with D possibly matching TRBD1 (6 bases). This CDR3 is built from 13 residues. Trimming removed 0 bases at V and 5 bases at J, with 8 bases between. Germline CDR1 is GTSNPN and CDR2 is SVGIG (reference sequence). The CDR3 nucleotides are TGTGCCTGGAGTGTAGGGGGATATCAGCCCCAGCATTTT. This codes for CAWSVGGYQPQHF. The variable domain in full, with the rest retrieved from reference TRBV30 and TRBJ1-5, is SQTIHQWPATLVQPVGSPLSLECTVEGTSNPNLYWYRQAAGRGLQLLFYSVGIGQISSEVPQNLSASRPQDRQFILSSKKLLLSDSGFYLCAWSVGGYQPQHFGDGTRLSIL.

Turning to this clonotype: A read error may account for a junction end that differs from germline. The chain uses TRBV6-5 and TRBJ2-2; D is possibly TRBD2 (6 bases). CDR1 and CDR2 (germline): MNHEY, SVGAGI. This CDR3 contains 16 residues. The CDR3 here is CASSYSEGSNTAELFF. DNA of the CDR3: TGTGCCAGCAGTTACTCGGAGGGTTCGAACACCGCGGAGCTGTTTTTT.